This T cell receptor (beta chain) came from a study of blood T cell repertoires in COVID-19. Study summary: From the United States, Italy and Spain came samples of acute and convalescent COVID-19.

Trimming pared 8 bases from V and 3 bases from J, leaving 15 bases between. The CDR3 extends over 13 amino acids. Germline V lookup: CDR1 SQVTM, CDR2 ANQGSEA. As processed by the authors: Estimated nucleated cell counts came from reference gene primer amplification. Clones were sequenced by immunoSEQ multiplex PCR, and TCRdb holds only the in-frame ones, with some missing. The DNA was the basis for D and trimming; V, J and clone size are from that table. The data contain some 120,000 clones, about four fifths of them singletons. V is TRBV29-1 and J is TRBJ2-3; weak D call: TRBD2 (6 bases). Material: peripheral blood. This TCR was recovered from a woman aged 50 to 60 with acute or convalescent COVID-19. DNA for the CDR3: TGCAGCCCCTCCGGGGGAGAGACAGATACGCAGTATTTT. This sequence encodes CSPSGGETDTQYF.